These T cell receptor beta chains were read from a single sample in a study of blood T cell repertoires in COVID-19. The repertoire was sequenced with immunoSEQ multiplex PCR; TCRdb's copy has only in-frame clones and lacks some. The table records around 200,000 clones, about 86% of them present only once. The sample taken for sequencing was peripheral blood. These receptors came from a woman aged 50 to 60 with acute or convalescent COVID-19. CDR3s include the opening cysteine and the closing phenylalanine or tryptophan. D genes are given only for firm matches. Some rows mark clone size as missing; the rest say once, few, many or name a class of expanded clone.

TRBJ2-7,TRBD2,-,TRBV6-5,TGTGCCAGCAGTTACTCACTAGCGGGGAGCTACGAGCAGTACTTC,CASSYSLAGSYEQYF
TRBJ2-7,TRBD2,-,TRBV2,TGTGCAACTGCCTGGGGACTAGCGGGGTACGAGCAGTACTTC,CATAWGLAGYEQYF
TRBJ1-3,-,-,TRBV6-1,TGTGCCAGCAGTGAAATTTGGCAGGTTAACTCTGGAAACACCATATATTTT,CASSEIWQVNSGNTIYF
TRBJ1-2,TRBD1,-,TRBV6-1,TGTGCCAGCAGTGAAGCCCCGACAGGGAACTATGGCTACACCTTC,CASSEAPTGNYGYTF
TRBJ2-3,-,once,TRBV29-1,TGCAGCGTTGCAGGGTTAAGCGACAGCCCAGATACGCAGTATTTT,CSVAGLSDSPDTQYF
TRBJ1-4,TRBD1,-,TRBV6-5,TGTGCCACCGGGACAGGGAAAACTGAAAAACTGTTTTTT,CATGTGKTEKLFF
TRBJ2-3,-,-,TRBV24-1,TGTGCCACCAGTGTCATAGGGGGAAGGGGTGCCGCCACAGATACGCAGTATTTT,CATSVIGGRGAATDTQYF
TRBJ2-1,TRBD2,-,TRBV24-1,TGTGCCACCAGTGACCGACTAGCGGGGGTCAACAATGAGCAGTTCTTC,CATSDRLAGVNNEQFF
TRBJ2-1,-,-,TRBV5-4,TGTGCCAGCAGCCGGGGGGGACAGCTTTCATACAATGAGCAGTTCTTC,CASSRGGQLSYNEQFF
TRBJ2-2,TRBD2,-,TRBV7-2,TGTGCCAGCAGCTTCAGTAGCGGGGGTGGCACCGGGGAGCTGTTTTTT,CASSFSSGGGTGELFF
TRBJ1-1,-,-,TRBV7-6,TGTGCCAGCAGCTTAAGTCCGGACGGGGGGACCGGCACTGAAGCTTTCTTT,CASSLSPDGGTGTEAFF
TRBJ2-7,-,-,TRBV18,TGTGCCAGCTCACTTTCCCAGGGCGGATACGAGCAGTACTTC,CASSLSQGGYEQYF
TRBJ2-4,-,-,TRBV9,TGTGCCAGCAGCGCGGAGGGACAGATAAAAAACATTCAGTACTTC,CASSAEGQIKNIQYF
TRBJ1-1,TRBD1,-,TRBV9,TGTGCCAGCAGCCCGCGATTGAAGGGGGCCCACACTGAAGCTTTCTTT,CASSPRLKGAHTEAFF
TRBJ2-1,TRBD2,-,TRBV10-2,TGCGCCAGCAGTGAGAGGACTAGCGGGAGTAATGAGCAGTTCTTC,CASSERTSGSNEQFF
TRBJ2-5,TRBD2,-,TRBV11-3,TGTGCCAGCAGGAGAAATAGCGGGGGTGAGACCCAGTACTTC,CASRRNSGGETQYF
TRBJ1-2,TRBD1,once,TRBV24-1,TGTGCCACCAGTGACCCGGGACAGGGATATGGCTACACCTTC,CATSDPGQGYGYTF
TRBJ1-5,-,few,TRBV30,TGTGCCTGGAATTCAGGCGGGTCCAATCAGCCCCAGCATTTT,CAWNSGGSNQPQHF
TRBJ2-6,-,-,TRBV18,TGTGCCAGCTCCGGGTTGGGTTCCCACTCTGGGGCCAACGTCCTGACTTTC,CASSGLGSHSGANVLTF
TRBJ1-6,TRBD1,-,TRBV2,TGTGCCAGCGGGACAGACAATTCACCCCTCCACTTT,CASGTDNSPLHF
TRBJ2-3,TRBD2,-,TRBV4-2,TGTGCCAGCAGCCAATTTGTGTCTAGCGGAGATACGCAGTATTTT,CASSQFVSSGDTQYF
TRBJ1-5,TRBD1,-,TRBV3-1/TRBV3-2,TGTGCCAGCAGTCGGACAGGACACAATCAGCCCCAGCATTTT,CASSRTGHNQPQHF
TRBJ2-7,TRBD1,-,TRBV7-2,TGTGCCAGCAGCGCCGGGACAGGGGTTGAGCAGTACTTC,CASSAGTGVEQYF
TRBJ1-2,TRBD1,few,TRBV4-3,TGCGCCAGCAGCCAAGTGGACAGGGGGCATGGCTACACCTTC,CASSQVDRGHGYTF
TRBJ1-3,TRBD1,-,TRBV19,TGTGCCACCAGGACAGGGGGCTCCGGAAACACCATATATTTT,CATRTGGSGNTIYF
TRBJ2-3,-,-,TRBV29-1,TGCAGCGCCTTAATCGGTGGCACAGATACGCAGTATTTT,CSALIGGTDTQYF
TRBJ2-2,TRBD1,-,TRBV24-1,TGTGCCACCAGTGATTCCGGGACAGGGGGCGGTGTCCCCACCGGGGAGCTGTTTTTT,CATSDSGTGGGVPTGELFF
TRBJ1-1,TRBD1,-,TRBV5-1,TGCGCCAGCAGCCTTAACAGGGGATACTACACTGAAGCTTTCTTT,CASSLNRGYYTEAFF
TRBJ2-7,TRBD1,-,TRBV10-3,TGTGCCATCGGACCGGGACAGGGGTCCGAGCAGTACTTC,CAIGPGQGSEQYF
TRBJ2-3,TRBD1,-,TRBV30,TGTGCCTGTGACAGGGGCTCCCTCACAGATACGCAGTATTTT,CACDRGSLTDTQYF
TRBJ2-7,TRBD2,-,TRBV5-6,TGTGCCAGCAGCTTACCACCCCCGGGAGGATACGAGCAGTACTTC,CASSLPPPGGYEQYF
TRBJ2-7,-,-,TRBV6-6,TGTGCCAGCAGTGGGCGGGATGTCGGGGGTCACTACGAGCAGTACTTC,CASSGRDVGGHYEQYF
TRBJ2-1,-,-,TRBV6-1,TGTGCCAGCAGTGAATGGTCCTTAGCGGAAGCCGGGACCAATGAGCAGTTCTTC,CASSEWSLAEAGTNEQFF
TRBJ1-1,-,few,TRBV7-9,TGTGCCAGTACCCCCGACAAGAACACTGAAGCTTTCTTT,CASTPDKNTEAFF
TRBJ2-2,-,-,TRBV27,TGTGCCAGCAGTAGAGACACCGGGGAGCTGTTTTTT,CASSRDTGELFF
TRBJ2-3,-,-,TRBV9,TGTGCCAGCAGCGAACAGGGTAGCACAGATACGCAGTATTTT,CASSEQGSTDTQYF
TRBJ2-5,TRBD2,-,TRBV3-1/TRBV3-2,TGTGCCAGCAGCATTCAAGCGGGGGGTGAGACCCAGTACTTC,CASSIQAGGETQYF
TRBJ2-7,-,-,TRBV30,TGTGCCTGGAGGGGAGATGAGGACGAGCAGTACTTC,CAWRGDEDEQYF
TRBJ2-7,TRBD1,-,TRBV10-3,TGTGCCATCAGTGTAAGGACAGGGGACGGCGAGCAGTACTTC,CAISVRTGDGEQYF
TRBJ2-3,-,-,TRBV7-2,TGTGCCAGCAGCTTAGGGGCAGGCACAGATACGCAGTATTTT,CASSLGAGTDTQYF
TRBJ2-3,TRBD2,-,TRBV5-6,TGTGCCAGCAGCTTGGAGCGGGGGGGCCGAGTAGATACGCAGTATTTT,CASSLERGGRVDTQYF
TRBJ2-3,TRBD2,once,TRBV5-4,TGTGCCAGCAGCTTGGAGCTAGCGGGCCAAGATACGCAGTATTTT,CASSLELAGQDTQYF
TRBJ2-1,-,-,TRBV7-2,TGTGCCAGCAGCTCCGGACTGGAACGAAAAGAGCAGTTCTTC,CASSSGLERKEQFF
TRBJ1-1,TRBD1,many,TRBV7-2,TGTGCCAGCAGCTTAGGGGACAGGTTGAACACTGAAGCTTTCTTT,CASSLGDRLNTEAFF
TRBJ1-2,TRBD1,-,TRBV2,TGTGCCAGCACTGAGACAGGGGGCGGCTACACCTTC,CASTETGGGYTF
TRBJ2-2,-,few,TRBV11-3,TGTGCCAGCAGCTACCGACAGACCAACACCGGGGAGCTGTTTTTT,CASSYRQTNTGELFF
TRBJ2-6,-,-,TRBV10-3,TGTGCCATCAGTGAGTGGAGAGCGGGCTCCTCTGGGGCCAACGTCCTGACTTTC,CAISEWRAGSSGANVLTF